Listed below are T cell receptor beta chains from one sample, sequenced in a study of CD8 T cells in Susac syndrome. TCRdb reprocessed the immunoSEQ multiplex PCR reads via MiXCR and lists one record per CDR3 protein. The data hold some 260,000 distinct CDR3 sequences, with around 83% observed a single time. Material: CD8+ T cells from PBMCs. The origin of the receptors is a human donor with multiple sclerosis. Each CDR3 is given with its conserved first and last residue. A D gene is named only where the DNA matches it firmly. Only part of the rows carry a size: once, few, many, or a class if the clone is expanded.

. | . | TRBJ2-2 | TRBV7-3 | TGTGCCAGCAGCTTAGCGCCTAGACTAGCGAACACCGGGGAGCTGTTTTTT | CASSLAPRLANTGELFF
. | . | TRBJ2-7 | TRBV20-1 | TGCAGTGCTAGAGAGCTGGGGTACGAGCAGTACTTC | CSARELGYEQYF
TRBD1 | . | TRBJ1-5 | TRBV7-2 | TGTGCCAGCAGCGGGCGGACAGGGTTTGATCAGCCCCAGCATTTT | CASSGRTGFDQPQHF
. | once | TRBJ1-1 | TRBV28 | TGTGCCAGCAGTTCTAACAGGGAGGCCACTGAAGCTTTCTTT | CASSSNREATEAFF
TRBD1 | . | TRBJ2-1 | TRBV29-1 | TGCAGCGTTTGGGGATGGGGTGAGGAGACAGGGAATGAGCAGTTCTTC | CSVWGWGEETGNEQFF
. | . | TRBJ1-2 | TRBV19 | TGTGCCAGTAGTGCCCGGGAGCCGTCTAGAGGGTTTTATGGCTACACCTTC | CASSAREPSRGFYGYTF
. | few | TRBJ1-1 | TRBV11-3 | TGTGCCAGCAGCTCGGTGGGGACTGAAGCTTTCTTT | CASSSVGTEAFF
TRBD1 | . | TRBJ2-5 | TRBV20-1 | TGCAGTGTTCAAATATATCGGGACAGGGACCAAGAGACCCAGTACTTC | CSVQIYRDRDQETQYF
TRBD2 | . | TRBJ2-5 | TRBV28 | TGTGCCAGCAGGCCACTGGGGCTAGCGGGAGGTCAAGAGACCCAGTACTTC | CASRPLGLAGGQETQYF
TRBD2 | once | TRBJ2-3 | TRBV29-1 | TGCAGCGTGATAGCGGGAGGGGGAGATACGCAGTATTTT | CSVIAGGGDTQYF
TRBD1 | . | TRBJ2-2 | TRBV29-1 | TGCAGCGTTGACGAACAGGGGAGAACCGGGGAGCTGTTTTTT | CSVDEQGRTGELFF
. | . | TRBJ2-2 | TRBV28 | TGTGCCAGCAGTCAGAACGTCGGGACAACGAACACCGGGGAGCTGTTTTTT | CASSQNVGTTNTGELFF
. | . | TRBJ2-7 | TRBV30 | TGTGCCTGGGGCATCAGGGTCGAGCAGTACTTC | CAWGIRVEQYF
. | . | TRBJ2-3 | TRBV6-6 | TGTGCCAGCAGTTATAAGGTCAGGGGTACAGATACGCAGTATTTT | CASSYKVRGTDTQYF
. | . | TRBJ2-7 | TRBV7-9 | TGTGCCAGCAGCTCCTGGGACATCGCCTACGAGCAGTACTTC | CASSSWDIAYEQYF
. | . | TRBJ1-2 | TRBV15 | TGTGCCACCAGCAGAGGCTCGGAAGGGCCGGATGGCTACACCTTC | CATSRGSEGPDGYTF
TRBD2 | . | TRBJ2-7 | TRBV27 | TGTGCCAGCAGTTTTACCAGCGGGAGTCTCGAGCAGTACTTC | CASSFTSGSLEQYF
. | . | TRBJ2-7 | TRBV27 | TGTGCCAGCAGTGCCCAGACTACAAGCTCCTACGAGCAGTACTTC | CASSAQTTSSYEQYF
TRBD2 | . | TRBJ2-2 | TRBV4-2 | TGTGCCAGCAGCCACCTTACTAGCGGGAGGGCGAACACCGGGGAGCTGTTTTTT | CASSHLTSGRANTGELFF
. | . | TRBJ2-7 | TRBV7-9 | TGTGCCAGCAGCTTGGGGAGCTCCTACGGGCAGTACTTC | CASSLGSSYGQYF
TRBD2 | . | TRBJ2-1 | TRBV12-3/TRBV12-4 | TGTGCCAGCAGTCCGATAGCGGGCTCGGACAATGAGCAGTTCTTC | CASSPIAGSDNEQFF
. | few | TRBJ1-1 | TRBV9 | TGTGCCAGCAGCGTAGTCTGGGACACTGAAGCTTTCTTT | CASSVVWDTEAFF
. | . | TRBJ1-1 | TRBV11-2 | TGTGCCAGCGGCCAAAAGAGCGACACTGAAGCTTTCTTT | CASGQKSDTEAFF
. | . | TRBJ2-1 | TRBV7-6 | TGTGCCAGCAGCTTATTAGACTTAAGGAGTAGCTACAATGAGCAGTTCTTC | CASSLLDLRSSYNEQFF
. | once | TRBJ2-3 | TRBV9 | TGTGCCAGCAGCGTAGCGGGAGCCGGAGATACGCAGTATTTT | CASSVAGAGDTQYF
TRBD1 | . | TRBJ1-2 | TRBV11-2 | TGTGCCAGCAGCCCACCGGGACAGGGGCGGTATGGCTACACCTTC | CASSPPGQGRYGYTF
TRBD2 | . | TRBJ2-3 | TRBV7-6 | TGTGCCAGCAGCTTATTGCTTTCTAGCGGGGCCCCCCAGGATACGCAGTATTTT | CASSLLLSSGAPQDTQYF
. | . | TRBJ2-7 | TRBV20-1 | TGCAGTGCTGGGGGACTTTTCTCCTACGAGCAGTACTTC | CSAGGLFSYEQYF
TRBD2 | . | TRBJ2-7 | TRBV13 | TGTGCCAGCAGCTCGACCGGGACTAGCGCAGCCGAGCAGTACTTC | CASSSTGTSAAEQYF
. | . | TRBJ1-1 | TRBV29-1 | TGCAGCGTTGTCTTTTTATGGTTCACTGAAGCTTTCTTT | CSVVFLWFTEAFF
. | . | TRBJ2-4 | TRBV6-5 | TGTGCCAGCAGTATTCGATTAGCGGTGGGAGGAGGAGGAAACATTCAGTACTTC | CASSIRLAVGGGGNIQYF
. | . | TRBJ2-5 | TRBV28 | TGTGCCAGCAGCGAAGCGACCCAAGAGACCCAGTACTTC | CASSEATQETQYF
TRBD1 | . | TRBJ1-1 | TRBV4-1 | TGCGCCAGCAGCCGGGGACAGGGGGCTTCGGCTTTCTTT | CASSRGQGASAFF
TRBD2 | . | TRBJ2-1 | TRBV28 | TGTGCCAGCAGTTGGGGACTAGCGGGAGGATTTGATGAGCAGTTCTTC | CASSWGLAGGFDEQFF
. | . | TRBJ1-3 | TRBV9 | TGTGCCAGCAGACCCCCACAGGGAAACACCATATATTTT | CASRPPQGNTIYF
TRBD1 | few | TRBJ2-7 | TRBV6-5 | TGTGCCAGCAGTTACGGGACAGGGTCCAACGAGCAGTACTTC | CASSYGTGSNEQYF
TRBD2 | . | TRBJ2-1 | TRBV7-3 | TGTGCCAGCAGCCCACCAACCAGCGGGGGGTCCTACAATGAGCAGTTCTTC | CASSPPTSGGSYNEQFF
. | . | TRBJ1-1 | TRBV15 | TGTGTCACCAGCCCTCCATGGGCTGAAGCTTTCTTT | CVTSPPWAEAFF
. | once | TRBJ1-5 | TRBV10-1 | TGCGCCAGCAGTGAGGGTGTCGGCCAGCCCCAGCATTTT | CASSEGVGQPQHF
. | . | TRBJ2-1 | TRBV29-1 | TGCAGAGTTGGAGGTGAGCAGTTCTTC | CRVGGEQFF
TRBD1 | . | TRBJ1-6 | TRBV19 | TGTGCCAGTGGACAGGGGGCGAATTCACCCCTCCACTTT | CASGQGANSPLHF
TRBD2 | few | TRBJ2-2 | TRBV6-6 | TGTGCCAGCAGCCCCGGACTAGCCTACACCGGGGAGCTGTTTTTT | CASSPGLAYTGELFF
TRBD1 | . | TRBJ1-2 | TRBV5-1 | TGCGCCAGCGGACAGGGGGCGCTGGGCTACACCTTC | CASGQGALGYTF